A single count supports the clone carrying this T cell receptor beta chain. Antigen unknown. The sample originates from a study of T cell responses to AZD1222 COVID-19 vaccine. V dropped 4 bases and J dropped 0 bases, with 9 bases sitting between them. The length of the CDR3 is 14 residues. Germline assignment: CDR1 SGHDN and CDR2 FVKESK. Some clones are missing from TCRdb's copy, which holds only in-frame ones; the method was immunoSEQ multiplex PCR. The sample includes under 120,000 clones, around 94% of them seen just once. Study-level results: White British people made up most donors, females outnumbered males, and clonal diversity was possibly underestimated.

The chain uses TRBV14 and TRBJ1-1; D possibly corresponds to TRBD1 (5 bases). This receptor was taken from an adult in good health. The specimen comprised peripheral blood, sampled on day 0 of AZD1222 vaccination. The CDR3 is CASSLREMNTEAFF. CDR3 DNA sequence: TGTGCCAGCAGCCTCAGGGAGATGAACACTGAAGCTTTCTTT.